This T cell receptor beta chain was obtained from a study of T-cell memory formation after mild COVID-19 (dated by TCRdb to the early 2020s). Concerning the study at large: TCR sequence clusters from the two donors were largely donor specific. In a couple of donors, T-cell clones that expanded and contracted after mild COVID-19 were followed by sequencing TCRalpha and TCRbeta repertoires longitudinally. Two young, previously healthy adult volunteers, one female and one male, were included in the cohort.

For this clonotype: This receptor's antigen is unknown. Base-call qualities are not available, and no considerably larger clone is one nucleotide away.

Ficoll-Paque density gradient centrifugation was the method used to isolate PBMCs. TCRdb shows the sequencer as Illumina NovaSeq 6000. Using 5'RACE with constant-segment primers, TCRalpha and TCRbeta cDNA libraries were constructed, with sample barcodes and unique molecular identifiers added in the process. Trizol reagent was used to extract RNA from every sample. The libraries were amplified in two PCR steps, and the second step added a second sample barcode and Illumina TruSeq adapters. The libraries were sequenced on an Illumina NovaSeq using 2 x 150 bp paired-end reads. Per the authors' processing: The reads were demultiplexed and collapsed into UMI-guided consensus sequences using migec v1.2.7. With mixcr v2.1.11, UMI consensuses were aligned to TRA and TRB V and J templates and assembled into clonotypes. Expanded or contracted clonotypes were those called significant by both edgeR and NoisET, with noise models trained on biological replicates. For edgeR calls, the thresholds were a false discovery rate-adjusted p below 0.01 and a log2 fold-change of 1. As an exploratory analysis of dynamics, max-normalized trajectories of the 1000 most abundant clonotypes were examined by PCA with hierarchical clustering. Separately sequenced CD4+ and CD8+ repertoires were used to assign a CD4 or CD8 phenotype to each responding clone. TCRdb redid the processing of the public reads, applying fastp at Q25 and MiXCR, and retained in-frame beta chains. Each entry is one CDR3 protein sequence, shown with its most common DNA and genes. The V and J calls here are based on TCRdb, not the publication. This sample has 190,000 or so distinct CDR3 sequences in its table, and around 30% of those were observed once. The top ten clonotypes cover around 10% of the sample.

The investigation overall reported the following: Contracting CD4+ clones were found mainly in CM and EM memory subsets, while CD8+ clones were enriched in EMRA. Some responding clones were detected in pre-infection memory, suggesting pre-existing cross-reactive memory T cells joined the SARS-CoV-2 response. The second-wave clones that peaked on day 37 were not confirmed to be SARS-CoV-2 specific. From day 15 to 85, contracting clones showed balanced CD4/CD8 phenotypes, whereas a second wave of clones that expanded from day 15 to 37 leaned towards CD4+. The study included only a couple of mild cases, and larger cohorts that include severe cases with pre-infection samples were judged to be necessary.

Input material: PBMCs or a T cell subset sorted from them (not recorded which). This receptor was obtained from an adult woman who had mild COVID-19 (a few samples of this study predate the infection). The sample titles of this study are shuffled in the database, so cell type and time point are left out; the donor was told from shared clones.

The CDR3 protein: CASSHQYYNEQFF. The DNA sequence is TGTGCCAGCAGCCATCAATACTACAATGAGCAGTTCTTC. The sequence links TRBV14 to TRBJ2-1; too little of a D gene remains to name it. Including the terminal cysteine and phenylalanine, the CDR3 comprises 13 residues. Only the CDR3 part of the read is kept: 39 bases, read in frame from the first base. The germline ends are 6 bases apart after V is trimmed by 3 bases and J by 3 bases. The germline V gene supplies CDR1 SGHDN and CDR2 FVKESK.